Listed below are T cell receptor beta chains from one sample, sequenced in a study of CD8 T cells in ankylosing spondylitis. TCRdb redid the calling of the 5' RACE reads with MiXCR, one entry per CDR3 protein. The sample holds roughly 120,000 distinct CDR3 sequences; more than 6.5% are singletons and the top ten take more than 10%. Material for sequencing was blood, either unsorted or a sorted T cell fraction (not recorded which). The origin of the receptors is a male donor with ankylosing spondylitis or in good health (not recorded which). The CDR3 runs from the conserved cysteine through the conserved F or W. D genes are given only for firm matches. Only some rows state a clone size, as once, few, many or a class for expanded clones.

TRBV7-3,NA,NA,TRBJ2-3,CASSYEGSSTDTQYF,TGTGCCAGCAGCTACGAGGGGTCTAGCACAGATACGCAGTATTTT
TRBV5-1,many,NA,TRBJ2-7,CASTRAGEAEQYF,TGCGCCAGCACTCGGGCAGGGGAGGCCGAGCAGTACTTC
TRBV7-9,many,TRBD2,TRBJ2-1,CASSLLAGGPEQFF,TGTGCCAGCAGCTTACTAGCGGGGGGGCCTGAGCAGTTCTTC
TRBV11-2,many,NA,TRBJ2-5,CASSLDDGQTQYF,TGTGCCAGCAGCTTAGATGATGGTCAGACCCAGTACTTC
TRBV5-1,many,TRBD1,TRBJ2-7,CASSLVGQGFHEQYF,TGCGCCAGCAGCTTGGTGGGACAGGGATTTCACGAGCAGTACTTC
TRBV20-1,many,TRBD2,TRBJ2-5,CSASRGRAFETQYF,TGCAGTGCTAGTCGCGGGAGGGCATTCGAGACCCAGTACTTC
TRBV25-1,many,NA,TRBJ2-2,CASSAYPGDTGELFF,TGTGCCAGCAGTGCGTACCCGGGGGACACCGGGGAGCTGTTTTTT
TRBV7-2,many,TRBD1,TRBJ2-7,CASLPSRDSIYEQYF,TGTGCCAGCCTCCCGAGCCGGGACAGCATCTACGAGCAGTACTTC
TRBV20-1,few,NA,TRBJ2-1,CSAHKNEQFF,TGCAGTGCCCACAAAAATGAGCAGTTCTTC
TRBV3-1,many,TRBD2,TRBJ2-3,CASSQASGDTDTQYF,TGTGCCAGCAGCCAAGCTAGCGGGGACACAGATACGCAGTATTTT
TRBV12-3/TRBV12-4,many,TRBD1,TRBJ1-1,CASSLWTGRPEAFF,TGTGCCAGCAGTCTCTGGACAGGGAGACCCGAAGCTTTCTTT
TRBV5-1,many,TRBD1,TRBJ1-1,CASSPAPGTGMGIAFF,TGCGCCAGCAGCCCAGCTCCAGGGACAGGGATGGGGATAGCTTTCTTT
TRBV5-1,NA,TRBD1,TRBJ1-3,CASSRTTGAGNTIYF,TGCGCCAGCAGCCGGACGACAGGGGCTGGTAACACCATATATTTT
TRBV19,many,NA,TRBJ1-2,CATQGLNGYTF,TGTGCCACCCAGGGGCTGAATGGCTACACCTTC